This T cell receptor (beta chain) was sequenced during a study of blood T cells in healthy people across ages. The germline CDR1 and CDR2 sequences are LNHNV and YYDKDF (reference sequence). The CDR3 has 14 residues. V lost 3 bases and J lost 7, with 16 bases in between. A sample-barcoded 5' primer and a J-beta primer mix were used in a second PCR of roughly 6 to 11 cycles. Tagging of each cDNA molecule was performed by a template-switch adaptor with 12 random nucleotides. TCRdb recomputed calls from the 5' RACE reads with MiXCR, one row per CDR3 protein. The sample includes approximately 800,000 distinct CDR3 sequences, around half of them seen just once.

This sequence originates from an elderly man in good health. Sequenced: blood. The chain combines TRBV15 with TRBJ2-7; D unclear. CDR3 in amino acids: CATSRVGRLSEQYF. CDR3 coding DNA: TGTGCCACCAGCAGGGTGGGTAGATTGAGTGAGCAGTACTTC. Combining the CDR3 with reference TRBV15 and TRBJ2-7 gives the whole variable domain DAMVIQNPRYQVTQFGKPVTLSCSQTLNHNVMYWYQQKSSQAPKLLFHYYDKDFNNEADTPDNFQSRRPNTSFCFLDIRSPGLGDTAMYLCATSRVGRLSEQYFGPGTRLTVT.